The entry that follows covers one T cell receptor beta chain sequence. As yet, its antigen is unknown. This sample stems from a study of T-cell reconstitution after alpha-beta-depleted transplantation in children. Molecular barcoding with unique molecular identifiers was used for the TCRbeta library. Via MiXCR, TCRdb re-called the PCR reads, giving one row per CDR3 protein. The sample lists approximately 400,000 distinct CDR3 sequences, around 15% occurring once. Notes on the study in general: Surviving recipient T cells and thymic progenitors produced the high day-60 TCRbeta diversity seen in some patients. The authors attributed T-cell counts and diversity one year after transplant mostly to newly produced T cells. Reportedly, roughly two months post-transplant, alpha-beta T cells arose from several hundred expanded graft clones.

The TCR originated in a boy in the first two years of life who had a stem cell transplant for Wiskott-Aldrich syndrome, so the T cells may come from the graft donor. Here the sequenced sample was PBMCs, mostly from graft donor cells, taken 360 days after TCRalphabeta/CD19-depleted stem cell transplant.

The CDR3 DNA reads as TGTGCCAGTAGTATCTTTGGAAGGAACCTTGACGAGCAGTACTTC. Its translation: CASSIFGRNLDEQYF. The J gene is TRBJ2-7, the V gene TRBV19; D uncertain. From germline, CDR1 is LNHDA and CDR2 SQIVND (reference sequence). CDR3 size: 15 residues. Trimming stripped 3 bases from V and 5 bases from J, with 17 bases between.